The next 30 T cell receptor beta chains were all read from a single sample in a study of T-cell reconstitution after alpha-beta-depleted transplantation in children. Researchers prepared the TCRbeta library using unique molecular identifiers, the study reports. TCRdb reprocessed the PCR reads with MiXCR, giving one entry per CDR3 protein. The sample records more than 400,000 distinct CDR3 sequences, roughly 44% being singletons. The specimen comprised PBMCs, sampled before TCRalphabeta/CD19-depleted stem cell transplant. These receptors were obtained from a girl aged 2 to 10 with aplastic anemia, due to receive a stem cell transplant.

This chain links TRBV5-1 with TRBJ2-4; D is ambiguous. V lost 3 bases and J lost 0, with 7 bases in between. This CDR3 has 14 amino acids. Per the germline V gene, CDR1 is SGHRS and CDR2 is YFSETQ. The CDR3 spells CASSSWGAKNIQYF. The CDR3 nucleotides read TGCGCCAGCAGCTCCTGGGGAGCCAAAAACATTCAGTACTTC.

This clonotype was counted only a few times. CDR3 nucleotide sequence: TGCAGTGCTTCAGCGTTCAGGGGGTCCTACAATGAGCAGTTCTTC. Translation gives CSASAFRGSYNEQFF. The chain combines TRBV20-1 with TRBJ2-1; 7 bases match TRBD1. With V trimmed by 5 bases and J by 1 base, 8 bases remained unmatched. The CDR3 length is 15 residues. Germline V gene data show CDR1 as DFQATT and CDR2 as SNEGSKA (reference sequence).

Details on this clonotype: The conserved phenylalanine or tryptophan normally closing the CDR3 is absent here, so this likely arose from a read error. V and J are TRBV29-1 and TRBJ1-1, with TRBD1 identical over 9 bases. V was clipped by 6 bases and J by 1 base; unmatched bases: 9. CDR3 length equals 15 residues. Germline values: CDR1 SQVTM, CDR2 ANQGSEA. The DNA for the CDR3 is TGCAGCGTCGCCGGACAGGGGACGGGGAACACTGAAGCTTTCATT. It is translated as CSVAGQGTGNTEAFI.

This sequence joins TRBV9 and TRBJ2-7, with 11 bases aligning to TRBD1. With V trimmed by 3 bases and J by 2 bases, 7 bases remained unmatched. Germline CDR1 SGDLS, CDR2 YYNGEE. The CDR3 has 16 amino acids. The CDR3 here is CASSGPRGQGAYEQYF. CDR3 coding DNA: TGTGCCAGCAGCGGCCCTCGGGGACAGGGGGCCTACGAGCAGTACTTC.

This clonotype was seen only a few times. V and J are TRBV6-1 and TRBJ2-7, with 10 bases identical to TRBD1. CDR3 length: 18 amino acids. V lost 5 bases, J lost 0 bases, and 13 bases stayed unmatched. Germline CDR1 and CDR2: MNHNS and SASEGT. In nucleotides, the CDR3 is TGTGCCAGCAGTCCGACTCCCGGGACAGGGGCCCTCTCCTACGAGCAGTACTTC. As protein: CASSPTPGTGALSYEQYF.

This clonotype was counted many times. The gene calls are TRBV5-1 and TRBJ2-4, with D possibly TRBD1 on 5 matching bases. With 1 base removed from V and 5 bases from J, the gap between germline ends came to 7 bases. This CDR3 has 13 amino acids. The V gene's germline CDR1 is SGHRS and CDR2 YFSETQ. CDR3 nucleotides: TGCGCCAGCAGCTTGTCAGGGCAAAACATTCAGTACTTC. It is translated as CASSLSGQNIQYF.

This clonotype was counted ten times or more. The chain couples TRBV12-3 or TRBV12-4 to TRBJ2-3; D gene unclear. The CDR3 sequence is 14 residues long. The V gene lost 5 bases and the J gene lost 2 bases, with 11 bases spanning the gap. CDR3 nucleotide sequence: TGTGCCAGCAGTACCCGGAGATTCACAGATACGCAGTATTTT. Residues: CASSTRRFTDTQYF.

This clonotype showed up many times. This chain uses TRBV5-1 with TRBJ2-1, with D possibly TRBD2 on 5 matching bases. The CDR3 is 12 amino acids. Trimming left V 4 bases short and J 9 bases short, with 11 bases between. The germline gives CDR1 SGHRS, CDR2 YFSETQ. CDR3 DNA: TGCGCCAGCAGCCCCACTAGAGTTGAGCAGTTCTTC. Translating it yields CASSPTRVEQFF.

This clonotype was seen many times. The chain employs TRBV10-3 and TRBJ1-1; 8 bases align to TRBD1. The germline V gene encodes CDR1 ENHRY and CDR2 SYGVKD. The V segment lost 2 bases and the J segment 5 bases; nucleotides outside the gene matches: 4. This CDR3 region has 14 residues. The CDR3 region has the DNA TGTGCCATCAGTGAGACAGGGGGGGATACTGAAGCTTTCTTT. Translated, it gives CAISETGGDTEAFF.

This clonotype was detected a few times. This chain connects TRBV7-3 to TRBJ2-1, with D maybe TRBD1 (7 bases). CDR3 length equals 14 residues. V dropped 3 bases and J dropped 6 bases, with 12 bases sitting between them. The germline CDR1 and CDR2 sequences are SGHTA and FQGTGA. The CDR3 DNA is TGTGCCAGCAGCTTCAGGCAGGGGGGCAATGAGCAGTTCTTC. It encodes CASSFRQGGNEQFF.

This clonotype occurred a few times. The rearrangement joins TRBV5-4 to TRBJ1-4; 8 bases are shared with TRBD1. This CDR3 comprises 14 residues. Germline-derived CDR1 and CDR2 are SGHNT and YYREEE (reference sequence). Trimming took 4 bases from V and 8 from J; bases not matched to a gene: 7. CDR3 sequence: CASSATGDEEKLFF. The CDR3 coding sequence is TGTGCCAGCAGCGCGACAGGGGACGAAGAAAAACTGTTTTTT.

This clonotype was counted a few times. The chain has TRBV29-1 and TRBJ1-5; D perhaps matches TRBD1 (6 bases). With 5 bases removed from V and 4 bases from J, the gap between germline ends came to 9 bases. Germline CDR1 SQVTM, CDR2 ANQGSEA. This CDR3 has 12 residues. This CDR3 reads CSVLTGNQPQHF. CDR3 in DNA: TGCAGCGTTCTGACAGGTAATCAGCCCCAGCATTTT.

The chain employs TRBV14 and TRBJ1-3, with D unresolved. The V gene's germline CDR1 is SGHDN and CDR2 FVKESK. This CDR3 is 15 amino acids long. The V end was cut by 3 bases, the J end by 0 bases, with 9 bases between. DNA for the CDR3: TGTGCCAGCAGCCACCGAGATCCCTCTGGAAACACCATATATTTT. Amino acids: CASSHRDPSGNTIYF.

The chain employs TRBV19 and TRBJ1-1, with D possibly matching TRBD1 (5 bases). Trimming pared 4 bases from V and 3 bases from J, leaving 15 bases between. The CDR3 totals 15 residues. CDR1 LNHDA and CDR2 SQIVND come from the germline V gene (reference sequence). The CDR3 spells CASSTFTGPDTEAFF. For the CDR3, the DNA is TGTGCCAGTAGTACATTCACAGGCCCCGACACTGAAGCTTTCTTT. Looking up the rest from reference TRBV19 and TRBJ1-1 gives the full variable domain: DGGITQSPKYLFRKEGQNVTLSCEQNLNHDAMYWYRQDPGQGLRLIYYSQIVNDFQKGDIAEGYSVSREKKESFPLTVTSAQKNPTAFYLCASSTFTGPDTEAFFGQGTRLTVV.

This clonotype was counted a few times. The rearrangement links TRBV25-1 to TRBJ2-5; 8 bases align to TRBD1. This CDR3 comprises 13 residues. CDR1 and CDR2 from the germline V gene are MGHDK and SYGVNS. The V segment lost 8 bases and the J segment 4 bases; nucleotides outside the gene matches: 6. The DNA for the CDR3 is TGTGCCAGCGGCCTCCAGGGGGCAGAGACCCAGTACTTC. As protein: CASGLQGAETQYF.

The chain employs TRBV6-5 and TRBJ2-1; the D is unclear. The ends were cut back, 0 bases at V and 1 base at J, with 7 bases in the middle. Germline-derived CDR1 and CDR2 are MNHEY and SVGAGI. The CDR3 length is 15 residues. CDR3 region: CASSYSQYSYNEQFF. The CDR3 nucleotides are TGTGCCAGCAGTTACTCGCAGTATTCCTACAATGAGCAGTTCTTC.

V usage is TRBV15 and J usage is TRBJ2-1; no reliable D call. The CDR3 sequence is 15 residues long. Germline-derived CDR1 and CDR2 are LNHNV and YYDKDF (reference sequence). Trimming shortened V by 0 bases and J by 2 bases, and 8 bases separated the two germline ends. This CDR3 is CATSREGKAYNEQFF. For the CDR3, the DNA is TGTGCCACCAGCAGAGAAGGGAAGGCCTACAATGAGCAGTTCTTC.

This clonotype was counted only a few times. The chain uses TRBV15 and TRBJ2-1; D remains unclear. Germline V gives CDR1 LNHNV, CDR2 YYDKDF (reference sequence). There are 13 residues in the CDR3. V lost 0 bases and J lost 9, with 9 bases in between. The DNA for the CDR3 is TGTGCCACCAGCAGAGATCTTATCCCTGAGCAGTTCTTC. Amino acids: CATSRDLIPEQFF. The full variable domain, its missing parts supplied by reference TRBV15 and TRBJ2-1, is DAMVIQNPRYQVTQFGKPVTLSCSQTLNHNVMYWYQQKSSQAPKLLFHYYDKDFNNEADTPDNFQSRRPNTSFCFLDIRSPGLGDTAMYLCATSRDLIPEQFFGPGTRLTVL.

This chain uses TRBV6-5 with TRBJ1-3, with D unresolved. V was pared by 2 bases and J by 2 bases, with 10 bases between. CDR3 length: 15 amino acids. Germline CDR1 MNHEY, CDR2 SVGAGI. CDR3 protein: CASSYDAVPGNTIYF. The CDR3 DNA is TGTGCCAGCAGTTACGACGCGGTCCCTGGAAACACCATATATTTT.

This chain uses TRBV5-1 with TRBJ2-1; either TRBD1 or TRBD2 may supply D (5 bases each). V was clipped by 3 bases and J by 7 bases, with 17 bases between them. The CDR3 is 15 residues long. CDR1 SGHRS and CDR2 YFSETQ come from the germline V gene. CDR3 bases: TGCGCCAGCAGCTCGCAGGGAGCGCAACGGAATGAGCAGTTCTTC. This codes for CASSSQGAQRNEQFF.

There are many counts of this clonotype. The chain combines TRBV7-2 with TRBJ2-7; 8 nucleotides align to TRBD2. Germline CDR1 is SGHTA and CDR2 is FQGNSA. The junction had 14 bases not matched to a gene; V was cut back by 4 bases and J by 0 bases. CDR3 length: 18 amino acids. Here the CDR3 reads CASSSTSGRRWSSYEQYF. DNA for the CDR3: TGTGCCAGCAGCTCTACTAGCGGAAGACGTTGGAGCTCCTACGAGCAGTACTTC.

This chain uses TRBV29-1 with TRBJ2-5, with D unresolved. CDR3 length equals 13 residues. The V gene lost 8 bases and the J gene lost 0 bases, with 13 bases spanning the gap. The germline V gene has CDR1 SQVTM and CDR2 ANQGSEA. The CDR3 loop reads CSTAAPYQETQYF. DNA of the CDR3: TGCAGCACCGCGGCGCCGTACCAAGAGACCCAGTACTTC.

A single count supports this clonotype. The chain employs TRBV20-1 and TRBJ2-7, with 7 nucleotides matching TRBD1. After removal of 4 bases from V and 0 bases from J, the junction contained 9 bases not matched to a gene. The germline CDR1 and CDR2 sequences are DFQATT and SNEGSKA (reference sequence). CDR3 length: 15 amino acids. In DNA form, the CDR3 reads TGCAGTGCTAACAATCCACAGGGGAGCTCCTACGAGCAGTACTTC. This codes for CSANNPQGSSYEQYF.

Many counts were recorded for this clonotype. The V call is TRBV20-1, the J call TRBJ2-1; unclear D gene. V was trimmed by 5 bases and J by 7 bases, leaving 21 bases between them. The CDR3 covers 15 residues. Germline V gene data show CDR1 as DFQATT and CDR2 as SNEGSKA (reference sequence). CDR3 residues: CSARYRARSRNEQFF. CDR3 nucleotide sequence: TGCAGTGCTCGATACCGGGCCCGAAGCCGGAATGAGCAGTTCTTC.

As regards this clonotype: Compared with germline, one end of the junction differs, possibly owing to a read error. The chain is built from TRBV7-7 and TRBJ2-7; a weak D match, TRBD1 (6 bases). The CDR3 has 14 residues. Germline CDR1 and CDR2: SSHAT and FNYEAQ (reference sequence). CDR3 DNA sequence: TGTGCTAGCAGTAAGGGGGTAGACTCCTACGAGCAGTACTTC. It is translated as CASSKGVDSYEQYF.

The chain has TRBV7-8 and TRBJ2-7, with D unresolved. Trimming took 1 base from V and 7 from J, leaving 8 bases between them. Germline loops: CDR1 SGHVS, CDR2 FQNEAQ. This CDR3 contains 12 residues. The CDR3 nucleotides are TGTGCCAGCAGCTTAGGGGGTTGGGAGCAGTACTTC. This translates into CASSLGGWEQYF.

The V call is TRBV20-1, the J call TRBJ2-7; TRBD1 is a possible D gene (6 bases). The length of the CDR3 is 14 residues. Germline V gene sequence: CDR1 DFQATT, CDR2 SNEGSKA (reference sequence). Trimming stripped 0 bases from V and 7 bases from J, with 16 bases between. The CDR3 DNA follows: TGCAGTGCTAGAGATTACGACCGAGGGGGTGAGCAGTACTTC. Translated: CSARDYDRGGEQYF.

The table lists this clonotype with a few counts. This chain connects TRBV6-2 or TRBV6-3 to TRBJ2-3; 14 positions agree with TRBD2. The germline V gene has CDR1 MNHEY and CDR2 SVGEGT. The CDR3 is made up of 21 amino acids. Trimming at V came to 0 bases and at J to 1 base, leaving 12 bases not matched to a gene. CDR3 sequence (DNA): TGTGCCAGCAGTTACTCTCCCCCCGGACTAGCGGGAGGAAGGGGCACAGATACGCAGTATTTT. Translated, it gives CASSYSPPGLAGGRGTDTQYF.

In this sample, this clonotype turned up a few times. The chain couples TRBV20-1 to TRBJ1-1; a weak D match, TRBD1 (5 bases). The germline gives CDR1 DFQATT, CDR2 SNEGSKA (reference sequence). The CDR3 is made up of 13 amino acids. V lost 3 bases, J lost 5 bases, and 13 bases lay in between. The CDR3 DNA reads TGCAGTGCTAGTACCAGGGTTAAAACTGAAGCTTTCTTT. It codes for CSASTRVKTEAFF.

The rearrangement links TRBV6-1 to TRBJ2-1, with D unresolved. V was trimmed by 2 bases and J by 4 bases, leaving 15 bases between them. CDR1 is MNHNS, CDR2 SASEGT, per germline. The CDR3 loop spans 16 amino acids. Here the CDR3 DNA reads TGTGCCAGCAGTGAAACCATCCCCACAAGGTACAATGAGCAGTTCTTC. Its protein is CASSETIPTRYNEQFF.